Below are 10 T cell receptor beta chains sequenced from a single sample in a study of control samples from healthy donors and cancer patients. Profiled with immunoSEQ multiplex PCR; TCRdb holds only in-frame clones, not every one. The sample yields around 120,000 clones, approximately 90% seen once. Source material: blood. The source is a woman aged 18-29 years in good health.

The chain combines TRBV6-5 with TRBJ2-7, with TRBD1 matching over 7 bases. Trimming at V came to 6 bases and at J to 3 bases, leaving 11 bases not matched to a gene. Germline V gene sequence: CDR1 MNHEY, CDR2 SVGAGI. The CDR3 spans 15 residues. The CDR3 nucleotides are TGTGCCAGCAGGACAGGACAGGCTTCCTACTACGAGCAGTACTTC. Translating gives CASRTGQASYYEQYF.

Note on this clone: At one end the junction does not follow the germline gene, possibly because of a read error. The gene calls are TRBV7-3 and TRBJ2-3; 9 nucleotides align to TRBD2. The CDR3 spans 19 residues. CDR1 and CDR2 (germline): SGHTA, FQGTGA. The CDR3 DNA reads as TGTGCCAGCAGCTATGGAGGTAGCGGGAGCGCTACTAGCACAGATATGCAGTATTTT. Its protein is CASSYGGSGSATSTDMQYF.

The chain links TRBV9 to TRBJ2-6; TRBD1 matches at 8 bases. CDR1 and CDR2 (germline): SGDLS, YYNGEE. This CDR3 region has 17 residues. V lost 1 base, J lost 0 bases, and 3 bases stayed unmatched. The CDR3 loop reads CASSVPRGHSGANVLTF. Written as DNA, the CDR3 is TGTGCCAGCAGCGTACCCAGGGGGCACTCTGGGGCCAACGTCCTGACTTTC.

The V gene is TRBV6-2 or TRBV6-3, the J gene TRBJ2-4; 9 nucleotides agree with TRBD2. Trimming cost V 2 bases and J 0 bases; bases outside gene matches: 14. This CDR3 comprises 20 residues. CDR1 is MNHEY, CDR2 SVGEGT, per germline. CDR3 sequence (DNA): TGTGCCAGCAGTTACCGGTCCGGGACTAGCTCCCCTCTAGCCAAAAACATTCAGTACTTC. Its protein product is CASSYRSGTSSPLAKNIQYF.

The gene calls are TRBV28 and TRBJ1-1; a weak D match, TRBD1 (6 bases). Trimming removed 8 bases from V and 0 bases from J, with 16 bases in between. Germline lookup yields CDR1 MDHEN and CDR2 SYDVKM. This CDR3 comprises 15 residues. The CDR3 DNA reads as TGTGCCAGCGACCCTGGGGGCGCAGTGAACACTGAAGCTTTCTTT. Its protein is CASDPGGAVNTEAFF.

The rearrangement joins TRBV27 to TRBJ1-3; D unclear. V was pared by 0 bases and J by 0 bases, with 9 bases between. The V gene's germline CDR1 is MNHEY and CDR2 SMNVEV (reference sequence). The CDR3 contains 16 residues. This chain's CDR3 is CASSLSPFGSGNTIYF. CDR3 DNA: TGTGCCAGCAGTTTATCCCCTTTCGGCTCTGGAAACACCATATATTTT.

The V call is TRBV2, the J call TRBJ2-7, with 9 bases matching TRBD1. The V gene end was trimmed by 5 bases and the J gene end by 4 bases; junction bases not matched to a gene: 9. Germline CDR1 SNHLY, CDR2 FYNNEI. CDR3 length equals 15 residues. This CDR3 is CASSSPDRGGYEQYF. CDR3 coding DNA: TGTGCCAGCAGTTCTCCCGACAGGGGGGGTTACGAGCAGTACTTC.

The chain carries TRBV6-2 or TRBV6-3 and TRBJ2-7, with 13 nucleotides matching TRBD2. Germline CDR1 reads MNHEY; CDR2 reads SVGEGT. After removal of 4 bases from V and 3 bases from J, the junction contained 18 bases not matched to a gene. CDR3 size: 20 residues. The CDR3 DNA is TGTGCCAGCAGTTCCCCCGGGACTAGCGGGAATCCCTTCGGGCGCTACGAGCAGTACTTC. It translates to CASSSPGTSGNPFGRYEQYF.

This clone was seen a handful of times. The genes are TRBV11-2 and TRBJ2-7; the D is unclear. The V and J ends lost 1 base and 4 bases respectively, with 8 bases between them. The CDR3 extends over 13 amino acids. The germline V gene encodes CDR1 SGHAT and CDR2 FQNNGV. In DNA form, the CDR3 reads TGTGCCAGCAGCTTAGGGAGTAATTACGAGCAGTACTTC. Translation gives CASSLGSNYEQYF.

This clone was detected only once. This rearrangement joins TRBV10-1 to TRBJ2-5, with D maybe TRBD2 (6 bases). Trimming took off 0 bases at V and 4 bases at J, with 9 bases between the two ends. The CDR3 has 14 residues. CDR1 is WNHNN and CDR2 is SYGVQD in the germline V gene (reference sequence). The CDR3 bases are TGCGCCAGCAGTGAGTCGGCGGGGCGAGAGACCCAGTACTTC. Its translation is CASSESAGRETQYF.